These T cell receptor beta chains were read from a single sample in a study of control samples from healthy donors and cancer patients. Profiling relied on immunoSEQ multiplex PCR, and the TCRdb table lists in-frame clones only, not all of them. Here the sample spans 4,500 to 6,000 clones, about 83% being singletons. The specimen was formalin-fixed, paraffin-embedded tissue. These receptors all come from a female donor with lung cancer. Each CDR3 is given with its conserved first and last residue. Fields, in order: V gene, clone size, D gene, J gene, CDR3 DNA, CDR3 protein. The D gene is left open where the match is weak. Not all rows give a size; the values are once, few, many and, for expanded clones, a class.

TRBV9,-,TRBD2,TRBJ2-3,TGTGCCAGCAGCGTCCAAGACGGGAGGTTCGATACGCAGTATTTT,CASSVQDGRFDTQYF
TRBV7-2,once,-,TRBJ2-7,TGTGCCAGCAGCTTAGAATGGGGGAGCTCCTACGAGCAGTACTTC,CASSLEWGSSYEQYF
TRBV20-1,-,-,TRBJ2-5,TGCAGTGCTAGTAGGCAGGGGAAGACCCAATACTTC,CSASRQGKTQYF
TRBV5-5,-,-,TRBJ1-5,TGTGCCAGCAGCTCGGGACCAAGCAATCAGCCCCAGCATTTT,CASSSGPSNQPQHF
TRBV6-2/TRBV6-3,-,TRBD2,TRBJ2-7,TGTGCCAGCAGTTACTGGTTAGCGGGGGGTACCTACGAGCAGTACTTC,CASSYWLAGGTYEQYF
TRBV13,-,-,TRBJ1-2,TGTGCCAGCATCAAAAACGAGGGAGTAGGGGGCTACACCTTC,CASIKNEGVGGYTF
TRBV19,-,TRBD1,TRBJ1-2,TGTGCCAGTATGGGGGGACAGTATGGCTACACCTTC,CASMGGQYGYTF
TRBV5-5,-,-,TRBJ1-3,TGTGCCAGCAGCTCGACAGTCTCTGGAAACACCATATATTTT,CASSSTVSGNTIYF
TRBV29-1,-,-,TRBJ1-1,TGCAGCGCCCGAAAAGGTACGAACACTGAAGCTTTCTTT,CSARKGTNTEAFF
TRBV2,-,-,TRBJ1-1,TGTGCCAGCACCGAGGGACTGAACACTGAAGCTTTCTTT,CASTEGLNTEAFF
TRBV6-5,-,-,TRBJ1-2,TGTGCCAGCATGGAGAGTAACTATGGCTACACCTTC,CASMESNYGYTF
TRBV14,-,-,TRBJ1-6,TGTGCCAGCAGTTTTGGCTCCGGACACAAGATACCCCTCCACTTT,CASSFGSGHKIPLHF
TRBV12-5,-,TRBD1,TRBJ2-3,TGTGCTAGTGGTTTCGATGTCGGGACAGGCACAGATACGCAGTATTTT,CASGFDVGTGTDTQYF
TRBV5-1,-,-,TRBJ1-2,TGCGCCAGCAGCGGTAATACAGGGACGTATTATGGCTACACCTTC,CASSGNTGTYYGYTF
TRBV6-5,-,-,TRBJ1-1,TGTGCCAGCACCCACAGGGCGGGCACTGAAGCTTTCTTT,CASTHRAGTEAFF
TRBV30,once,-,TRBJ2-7,TGTGCCTGGAGTAGGACAGTTCCCTACGAGCAGTACTTC,CAWSRTVPYEQYF
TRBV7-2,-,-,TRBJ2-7,TGTGCCAGCAGCTCTCGCCAGGGCAAGCAGTACTTC,CASSSRQGKQYF